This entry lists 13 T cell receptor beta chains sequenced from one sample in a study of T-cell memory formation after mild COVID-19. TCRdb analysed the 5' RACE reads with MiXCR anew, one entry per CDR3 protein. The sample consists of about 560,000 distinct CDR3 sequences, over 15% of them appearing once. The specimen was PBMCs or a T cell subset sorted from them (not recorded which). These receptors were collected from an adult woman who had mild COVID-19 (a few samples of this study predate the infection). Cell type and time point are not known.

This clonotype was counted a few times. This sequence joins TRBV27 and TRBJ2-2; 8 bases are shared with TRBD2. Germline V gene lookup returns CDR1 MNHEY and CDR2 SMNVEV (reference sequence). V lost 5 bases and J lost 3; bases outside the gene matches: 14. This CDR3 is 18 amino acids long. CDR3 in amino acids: CASSPPRGASLDTGELFF. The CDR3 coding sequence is TGTGCCAGCAGTCCGCCGCGGGGGGCAAGTTTGGACACCGGGGAGCTGTTTTTT.

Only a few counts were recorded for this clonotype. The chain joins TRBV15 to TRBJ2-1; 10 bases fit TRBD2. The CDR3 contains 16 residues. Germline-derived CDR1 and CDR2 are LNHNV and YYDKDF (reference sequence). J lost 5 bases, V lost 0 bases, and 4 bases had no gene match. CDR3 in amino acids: CATSRDLAGGNNEQFF. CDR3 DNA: TGTGCCACCAGCAGAGATTTAGCGGGGGGCAACAATGAGCAGTTCTTC.

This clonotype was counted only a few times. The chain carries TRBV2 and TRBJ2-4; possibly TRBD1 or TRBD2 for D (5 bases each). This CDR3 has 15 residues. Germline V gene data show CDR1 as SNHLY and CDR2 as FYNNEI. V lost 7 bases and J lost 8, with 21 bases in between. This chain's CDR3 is CASTALQGELHIQYF. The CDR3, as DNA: TGTGCCAGCACGGCCCTCCAGGGAGAGTTGCACATTCAGTACTTC.

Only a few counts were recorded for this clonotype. The CDR3: CASGPSEGVSGNEQFF. CDR3 in DNA: TGTGCCAGCGGACCGTCGGAGGGGGTCTCCGGCAATGAGCAGTTCTTC. The rearrangement joins TRBV7-8 to TRBJ2-1; D is tentatively TRBD1 or TRBD2 (6 bases each). The CDR3 length is 16 residues. V was cut by 8 bases and J by 6 bases, with 23 bases left in between. From germline, CDR1 is SGHVS and CDR2 FQNEAQ.

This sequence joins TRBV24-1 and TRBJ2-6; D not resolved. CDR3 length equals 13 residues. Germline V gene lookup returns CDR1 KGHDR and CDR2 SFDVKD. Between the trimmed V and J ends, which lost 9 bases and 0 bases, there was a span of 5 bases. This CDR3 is CATLDSGANVLTF. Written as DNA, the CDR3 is TGTGCCACCTTAGACTCTGGGGCCAACGTCCTGACTTTC.

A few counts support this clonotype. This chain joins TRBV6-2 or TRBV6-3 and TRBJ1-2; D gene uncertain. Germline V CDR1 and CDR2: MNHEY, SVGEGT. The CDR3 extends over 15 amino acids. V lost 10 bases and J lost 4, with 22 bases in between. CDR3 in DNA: TGTGCCACCGAATATACCGGACGGCAGTCCTATGGCTACACCTTC. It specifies CATEYTGRQSYGYTF.

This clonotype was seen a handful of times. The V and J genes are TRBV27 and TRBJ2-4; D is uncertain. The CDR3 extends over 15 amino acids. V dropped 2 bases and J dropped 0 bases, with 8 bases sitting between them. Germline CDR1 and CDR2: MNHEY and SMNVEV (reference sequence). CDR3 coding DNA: TGTGCCAGCAGTTTAGAGAATACAGCCAAAAACATTCAGTACTTC. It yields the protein CASSLENTAKNIQYF.

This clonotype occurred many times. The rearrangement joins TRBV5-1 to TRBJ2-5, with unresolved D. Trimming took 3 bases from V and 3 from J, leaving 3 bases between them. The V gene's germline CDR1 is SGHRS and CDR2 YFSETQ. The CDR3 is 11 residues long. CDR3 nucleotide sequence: TGCGCCAGCAGCTGGAAAGAGACCCAGTACTTC. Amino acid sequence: CASSWKETQYF.

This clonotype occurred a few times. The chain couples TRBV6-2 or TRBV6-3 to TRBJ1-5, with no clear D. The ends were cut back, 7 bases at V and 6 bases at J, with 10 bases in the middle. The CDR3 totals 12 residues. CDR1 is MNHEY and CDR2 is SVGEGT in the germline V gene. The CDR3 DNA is TGTGCCAGCACCGCGAATGGTCAGCCCCAGCATTTT. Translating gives CASTANGQPQHF.

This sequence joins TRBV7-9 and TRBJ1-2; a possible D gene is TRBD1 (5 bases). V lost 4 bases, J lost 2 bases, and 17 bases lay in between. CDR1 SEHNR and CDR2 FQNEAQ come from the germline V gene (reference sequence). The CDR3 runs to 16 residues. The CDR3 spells CASSSLRDPSNYGYTF. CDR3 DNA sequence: TGTGCCAGCAGCTCCCTACGGGACCCATCCAACTATGGCTACACCTTC.

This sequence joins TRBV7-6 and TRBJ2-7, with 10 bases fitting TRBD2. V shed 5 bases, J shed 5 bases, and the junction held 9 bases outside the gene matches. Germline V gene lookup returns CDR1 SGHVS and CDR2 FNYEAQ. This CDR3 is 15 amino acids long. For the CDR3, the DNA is TGTGCCAGCAGCCCCAGGGGGACTAGCGACCACGAGCAGTACTTC. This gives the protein CASSPRGTSDHEQYF.

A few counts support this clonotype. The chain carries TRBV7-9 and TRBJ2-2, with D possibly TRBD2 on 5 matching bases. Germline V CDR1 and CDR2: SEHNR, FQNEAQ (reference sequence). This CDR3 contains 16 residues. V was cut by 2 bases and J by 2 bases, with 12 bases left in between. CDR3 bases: TGTGCCAGCAGCTTAAATGGAGGCCCTAACACCGGGGAGCTGTTTTTT. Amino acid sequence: CASSLNGGPNTGELFF. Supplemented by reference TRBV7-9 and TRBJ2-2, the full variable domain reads DTGVSQNPRHKITKRGQNVTFRCDPISEHNRLYWYRQTLGQGPEFLTYFQNEAQLEKSRLLSDRFSAERPKGSFSTLEIQRTEQGDSAMYLCASSLNGGPNTGELFFGEGSRLTVL.

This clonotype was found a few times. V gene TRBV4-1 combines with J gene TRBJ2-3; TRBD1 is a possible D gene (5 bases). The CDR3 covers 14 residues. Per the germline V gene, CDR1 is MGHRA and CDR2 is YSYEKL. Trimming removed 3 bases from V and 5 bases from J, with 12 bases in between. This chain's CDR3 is CASSHPGQKDTQYF. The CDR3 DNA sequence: TGCGCCAGCAGCCACCCAGGGCAGAAAGATACGCAGTATTTT.